This paragraph covers one T cell receptor (beta chain) sequence. The CDR3 is 19 residues long. With 5 bases clipped from V and 0 bases from J, the junction kept 13 bases outside the gene matches. The germline V gene has CDR1 SGHTA and CDR2 FQGNSA. These data belong to a study of blood T cell repertoires in COVID-19. Across the whole study: The United States, Italy and Spain supplied acute and convalescent COVID-19 samples. The analysed material was cDNA or gDNA that came from T cells, B-cell-depleted T cells, or PBMCs.

Per the original methods: Amplification of reference gene primers was used by the study to estimate nucleated cell counts. Method: immunoSEQ multiplex PCR; TCRdb's copy keeps in-frame clones and lacks some. V and J calls and clone size are those listed in that table; D and trimming were worked out from the DNA. Among tens of thousands of clones listed, 80% to 90% were seen once. The chain has TRBV7-2 and TRBJ2-7; 13 positions match TRBD2. The TCR comes from a human donor in a cohort sampled during active COVID-19. Specimen: peripheral blood. CDR3 sequence: CASSRPTGLAGATSYEQYF. DNA of the CDR3: TGTGCCAGCAGCCGCCCTACCGGACTAGCGGGGGCTACCTCCTACGAGCAGTACTTC.